This entry features one T cell receptor (beta chain) sequence. The antigen is unknown. The data stem from a study of shared clonotypes between healthy human individuals. Broader study findings: The study's rarefaction showed incomplete sorted-subset sequencing despite large depth. How much donors shared clonotypes was expected to be affected by sequencing depth.

As defined, naive CD8 cells were CD45RO-negative and positively selected for CCR7, with terminally differentiated effector memory CD45RA+ cells excluded. The repertoire was sequenced with immunoSEQ multiplex PCR; TCRdb's copy has only in-frame clones and lacks some. The sample consists of millions of clones, roughly 94% of them appearing once. The TCR originated in a man younger than 35 in good health. Material: naive CD8+ T cells sorted from blood.

This chain's CDR3 is CASSSPGHSYEQYF. CDR3 nucleotide sequence: TGTGCCAGCAGCTCTCCGGGACACTCCTACGAGCAGTACTTC. J is TRBJ2-7 and V is TRBV13, with TRBD1 as a possible D gene (6 bases). Germline CDR1 PRHDT, CDR2 FYEKMQ (reference sequence). There are 14 residues in the CDR3. Trimming stripped 4 bases from V and 0 bases from J, with 10 bases between.